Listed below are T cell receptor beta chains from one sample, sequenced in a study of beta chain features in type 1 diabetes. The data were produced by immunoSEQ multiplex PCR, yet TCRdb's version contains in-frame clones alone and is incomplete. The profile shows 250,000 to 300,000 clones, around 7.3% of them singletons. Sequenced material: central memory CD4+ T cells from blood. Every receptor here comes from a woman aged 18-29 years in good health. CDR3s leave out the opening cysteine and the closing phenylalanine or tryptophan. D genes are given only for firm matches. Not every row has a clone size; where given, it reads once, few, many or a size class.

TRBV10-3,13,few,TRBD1,AHSSTGVQTYEQY
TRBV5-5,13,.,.,ASSLEQGPIYGYT
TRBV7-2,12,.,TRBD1,ASSNRGITDTQY
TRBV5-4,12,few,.,ASSLAQRNTEAF
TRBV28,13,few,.,ASTESQGIGEKLF
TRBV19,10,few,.,ASRLPGNVLT
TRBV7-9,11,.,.,ASSFTEGTEAF
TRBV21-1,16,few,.,ASSKAGREGHVTDTQY
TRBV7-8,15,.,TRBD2,ASSLAPIAGGRETQY
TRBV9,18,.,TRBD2,ASSVRPPAGGPSEAGELF
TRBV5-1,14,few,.,ASRAGTLGDNSPLH
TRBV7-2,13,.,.,ASSASPMGTDTQY
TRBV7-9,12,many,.,ASSYVAGANVLT
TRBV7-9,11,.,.,ASSLARGYEQY
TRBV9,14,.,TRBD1,ASSAHDRGWNQPQH
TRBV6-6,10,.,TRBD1,ASSDRDYEQY
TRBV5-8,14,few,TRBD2,ASSLWTSGFTDTQY
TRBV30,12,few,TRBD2,AWASGAGYDEQY
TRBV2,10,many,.,ASSSGLRGYT
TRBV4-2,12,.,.,ASSQDWAIGELF
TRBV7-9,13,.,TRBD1,ASSFTTGGMNEQF
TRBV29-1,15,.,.,SVGGTHGAGGNQPQH
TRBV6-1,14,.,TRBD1,ASREAGTGGPGELF
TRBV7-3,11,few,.,ASSPRGRETQY
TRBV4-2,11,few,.,ASSQEQGNTIY
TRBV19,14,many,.,ASIRGGQYSNQPQH
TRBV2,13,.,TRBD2,ASRFSSGGSDEQF
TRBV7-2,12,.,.,ASSPKGREDEQF
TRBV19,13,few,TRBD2,ASSIGLAGVYEQY
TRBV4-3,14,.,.,ASSQGVRGLYNEQF
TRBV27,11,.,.,ASSLSGGPKPF
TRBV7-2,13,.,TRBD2,ASTKTSGSPGELF
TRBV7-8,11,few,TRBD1,ASSDRVLHIQY
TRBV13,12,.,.,ASSSSRDTDTQY
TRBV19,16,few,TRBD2,ASSTKIIAGASYNEQF
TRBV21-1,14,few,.,ASSKALPGGRQPRH
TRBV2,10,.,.,ASSGSVDTQY
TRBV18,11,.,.,ASSPGVYNEQF
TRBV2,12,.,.,ASNGGLAKNIQY
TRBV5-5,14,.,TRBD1,ASSFTGASSGNTIY
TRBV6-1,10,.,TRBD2,ASRGLAYEQY
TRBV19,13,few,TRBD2,ASKGGRAAYNEQF
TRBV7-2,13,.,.,ASSFWTNKGQPQH
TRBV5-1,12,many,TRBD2,ASSPGTSASIQY
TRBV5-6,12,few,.,ASSWGGEYGELF
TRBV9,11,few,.,ASSAQVYNEQF
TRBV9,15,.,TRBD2,ASSPGRLAGLGETQY
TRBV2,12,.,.,ASRTFSSGNTIY
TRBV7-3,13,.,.,ASSRDMSSYNEQF
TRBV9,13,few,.,ASSVVQAGANVLT
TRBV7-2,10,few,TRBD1,ASSSQGQGAF
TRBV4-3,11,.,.,ASGRRDRVEAF
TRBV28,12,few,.,ATRLGQINSPLH
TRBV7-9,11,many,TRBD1,ASSLAGQGNRT
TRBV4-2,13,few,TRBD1,ASSQLQGARTEAF
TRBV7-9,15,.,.,ASSFGIASGIQETQY
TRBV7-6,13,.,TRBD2,ASSLATSGRGEQF
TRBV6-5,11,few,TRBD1,ASRHDRDSPLH
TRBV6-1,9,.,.,ATYRAYEQY